This T cell receptor (beta chain) emerged from a study of ipilimumab plus nivolumab after autologous stem cell transplantation. Germline V gene sequence: CDR1 SGHTA, CDR2 FQGTGA. The V end was cut by 2 bases, the J end by 6 bases, with 23 bases between. The CDR3 extends over 17 amino acids. Assay used: immunoSEQ multiplex PCR; TCRdb lists only in-frame clones, some missing. The repertoire holds 15,000 to 20,000 clones, with around 81% as singletons. This receptor was taken from a male donor with diffuse large B-cell lymphoma. The gene calls are TRBV7-3 and TRBJ2-7; TRBD2 might be the D (7 bases). The sequences come from PBMCs, collected in a trial of ipilimumab plus nivolumab as post-transplant consolidation. The CDR3 loop reads CASSLYPLRGGAAEQYF. The CDR3 bases are TGTGCCAGCAGCTTATACCCCCTTAGGGGGGGGGCCGCCGAGCAGTACTTC.